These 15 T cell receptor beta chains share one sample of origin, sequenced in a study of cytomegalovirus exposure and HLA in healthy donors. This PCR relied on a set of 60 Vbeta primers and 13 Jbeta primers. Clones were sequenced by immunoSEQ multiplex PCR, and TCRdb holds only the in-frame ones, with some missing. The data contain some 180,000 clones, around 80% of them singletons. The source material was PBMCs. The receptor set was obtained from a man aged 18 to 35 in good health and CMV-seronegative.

The CDR3 loop reads CASSTRGLAGGLKETQYF. For the CDR3, the DNA is TGCGCCAGCAGCACGAGGGGACTAGCGGGAGGTTTAAAAGAGACCCAGTACTTC. This chain joins TRBV23-1 and TRBJ2-5; TRBD2 agrees at 15 bases. TRBV23-1 is an open reading frame, and its role is uncertain. Germline trimming cut 6 bases from V and 3 bases from J; bases unmatched to any gene: 11. The CDR3 runs 18 residues.

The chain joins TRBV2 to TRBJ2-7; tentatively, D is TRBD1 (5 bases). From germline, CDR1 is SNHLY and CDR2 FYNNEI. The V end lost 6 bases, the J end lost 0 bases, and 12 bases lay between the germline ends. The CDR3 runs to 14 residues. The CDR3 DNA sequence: TGTGCCAGCAGAGGGGCACCGAGCTCCTACGAGCAGTACTTC. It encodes CASRGAPSSYEQYF.

CDR3 amino acids: CASSTGTGDTNQPQHF. In nucleotides, the CDR3 is TGTGCCAGCTCAACCGGGACAGGGGATACCAATCAGCCCCAGCATTTT. The chain uses TRBV18 and TRBJ1-5, with 10 bases identical to TRBD1. There are 16 residues in the CDR3. The V gene end was trimmed by 5 bases and the J gene end by 3 bases; junction bases not matched to a gene: 7. CDR1 is KGHSH and CDR2 is LQKENI in the germline V gene.

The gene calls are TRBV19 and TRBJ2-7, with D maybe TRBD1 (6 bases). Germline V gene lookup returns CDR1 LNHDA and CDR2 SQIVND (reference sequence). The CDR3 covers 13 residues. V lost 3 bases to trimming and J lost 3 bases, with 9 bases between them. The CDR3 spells CASSIGRGYEQYF. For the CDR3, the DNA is TGTGCCAGTAGTATTGGCAGGGGCTACGAGCAGTACTTC.

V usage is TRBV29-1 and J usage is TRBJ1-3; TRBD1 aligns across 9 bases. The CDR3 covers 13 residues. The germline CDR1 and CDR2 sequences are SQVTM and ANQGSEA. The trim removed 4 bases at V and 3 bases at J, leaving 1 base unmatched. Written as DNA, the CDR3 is TGCAGCGTTGCGACAGGGGGTGGAAACACCATATATTTT. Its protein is CSVATGGGNTIYF.

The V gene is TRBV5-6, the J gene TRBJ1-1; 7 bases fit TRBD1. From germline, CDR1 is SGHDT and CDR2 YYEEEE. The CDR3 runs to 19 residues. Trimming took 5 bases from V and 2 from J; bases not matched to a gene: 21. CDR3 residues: CASSKPRAGYRGINTEAFF. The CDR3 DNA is TGTGCCAGCAGTAAACCTAGAGCGGGCTACAGGGGAATAAACACTGAAGCTTTCTTT.

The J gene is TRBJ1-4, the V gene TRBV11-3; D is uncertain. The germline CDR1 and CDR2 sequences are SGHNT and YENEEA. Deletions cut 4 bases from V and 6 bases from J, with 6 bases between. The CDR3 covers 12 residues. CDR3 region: CASSSSDEKLFF. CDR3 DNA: TGTGCCAGCAGCTCAAGCGATGAAAAACTGTTTTTT.

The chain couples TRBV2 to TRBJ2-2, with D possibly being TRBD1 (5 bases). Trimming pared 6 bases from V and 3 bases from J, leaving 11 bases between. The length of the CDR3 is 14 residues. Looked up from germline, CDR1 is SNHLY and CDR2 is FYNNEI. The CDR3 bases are TGTGCCAGCAGCCCCGGACACTACACCGGGGAGCTGTTTTTT. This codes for CASSPGHYTGELFF.

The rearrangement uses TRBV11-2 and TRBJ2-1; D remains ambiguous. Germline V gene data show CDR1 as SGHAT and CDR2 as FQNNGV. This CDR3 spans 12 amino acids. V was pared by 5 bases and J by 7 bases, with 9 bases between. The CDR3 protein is CASSANRNEQFF. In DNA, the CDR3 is TGTGCCAGCAGCGCTAATCGGAATGAGCAGTTCTTC.

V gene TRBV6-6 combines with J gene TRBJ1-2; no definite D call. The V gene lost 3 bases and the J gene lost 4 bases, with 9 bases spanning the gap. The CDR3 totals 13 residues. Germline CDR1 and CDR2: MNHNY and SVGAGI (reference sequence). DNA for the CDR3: TGTGCCAGCAGTTATGTAGAGATCTATGGCTACACCTTC. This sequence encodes CASSYVEIYGYTF.

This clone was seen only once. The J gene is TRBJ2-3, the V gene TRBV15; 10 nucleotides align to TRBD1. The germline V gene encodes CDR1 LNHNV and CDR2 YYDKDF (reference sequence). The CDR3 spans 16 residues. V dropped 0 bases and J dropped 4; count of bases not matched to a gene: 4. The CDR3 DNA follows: TGTGCCACCAGCAGAGACTCGACAGGGGGCCCAGATACGCAGTATTTT. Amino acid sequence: CATSRDSTGGPDTQYF.

CDR3 in amino acids: CASSLRGAAGGPEQTQYF. Written as DNA, the CDR3 is TGTGCCAGCAGCTTGCGGGGGGCGGCGGGGGGCCCCGAGCAGACCCAGTACTTC. V and J are TRBV5-4 and TRBJ2-5; 8 bases agree with TRBD2. This CDR3 comprises 18 residues. Per the germline V gene, CDR1 is SGHNT and CDR2 is YYREEE (reference sequence). The V segment lost 1 base and the J segment 6 bases; nucleotides outside the gene matches: 17.

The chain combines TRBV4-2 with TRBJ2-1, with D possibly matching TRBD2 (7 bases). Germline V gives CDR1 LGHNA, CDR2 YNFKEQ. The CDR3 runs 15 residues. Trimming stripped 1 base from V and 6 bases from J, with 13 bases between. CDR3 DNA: TGTGCCAGCAGCCAAGCGGGACGGGGGGCCAATGAGCAGTTCTTC. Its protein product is CASSQAGRGANEQFF.

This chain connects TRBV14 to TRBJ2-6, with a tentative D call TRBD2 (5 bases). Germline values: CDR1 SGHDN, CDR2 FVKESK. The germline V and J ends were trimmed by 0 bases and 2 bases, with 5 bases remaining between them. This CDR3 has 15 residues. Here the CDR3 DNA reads TGTGCCAGCAGCCAAGACGGGGCTGGGGCCAACGTCCTGACTTTC. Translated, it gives CASSQDGAGANVLTF.

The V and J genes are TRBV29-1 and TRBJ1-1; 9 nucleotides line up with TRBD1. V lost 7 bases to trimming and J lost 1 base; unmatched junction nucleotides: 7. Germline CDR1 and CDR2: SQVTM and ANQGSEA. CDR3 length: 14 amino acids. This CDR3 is CSGGGTGWNTEAFF. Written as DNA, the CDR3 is TGCAGCGGTGGAGGGACAGGGTGGAACACTGAAGCTTTCTTT.